This passage covers 24 T cell receptor beta chains from one sample sequenced in a study of T cells in localized non-small cell lung cancer. Sequencing used immunoSEQ multiplex PCR; TCRdb keeps in-frame clones, though not all of them. Of 43,000 or so clones in the sample, about 91% were seen once. This material consisted of PBMCs, taken before any cancer treatment. These receptors were obtained from a woman aged 35 to 69 with stage II lung adenocarcinoma.

This chain joins TRBV27 and TRBJ2-3; unclear D gene. Per germline, CDR1 MNHEY and CDR2 SMNVEV (reference sequence). Trimming cost V 1 base and J 6 bases, with 8 bases left between them. This CDR3 region has 13 residues. The chain's CDR3 is CASSLWGSDTQYF. The CDR3 region has the DNA TGTGCCAGCAGTTTATGGGGTTCCGATACGCAGTATTTT.

The chain uses TRBV19 and TRBJ1-4, with a tentative D call TRBD1 (5 bases). Trimming removed 0 bases from V and 4 bases from J, with 12 bases in between. Germline V gives CDR1 LNHDA, CDR2 SQIVND (reference sequence). This CDR3 spans 16 amino acids. This CDR3 is CASSIEGSTVNEKLFF. DNA for the CDR3: TGTGCCAGTAGTATAGAAGGCTCGACAGTTAATGAAAAACTGTTTTTT.

In its sample, this clone was seen a few times. V usage is TRBV15 and J usage is TRBJ1-5; D possibly corresponds to TRBD1 (5 bases). The CDR3 is made up of 15 amino acids. CDR1 is LNHNV, CDR2 YYDKDF, per germline (reference sequence). Trimming removed 3 bases from V and 4 bases from J, with 13 bases in between. The CDR3 DNA reads TGTGCCACCAGCAGGGCTCAGTGGGGGAATCAGCCCCAGCATTTT. It yields the protein CATSRAQWGNQPQHF. Variable domain in full (rest from reference TRBV15 and TRBJ1-5): DAMVIQNPRYQVTQFGKPVTLSCSQTLNHNVMYWYQQKSSQAPKLLFHYYDKDFNNEADTPDNFQSRRPNTSFCFLDIRSPGLGDTAMYLCATSRAQWGNQPQHFGDGTRLSIL.

The chain joins TRBV2 to TRBJ1-5, with D unclear. With 5 bases removed from V and 3 bases from J, the gap between germline ends came to 11 bases. This CDR3 is 14 amino acids long. Germline-derived CDR1 and CDR2 are SNHLY and FYNNEI. CDR3 loop: CASSSDGPNQPQHF. CDR3 nucleotide sequence: TGTGCCAGCAGTTCCGACGGGCCCAATCAGCCCCAGCATTTT.

The V gene is TRBV6-5, the J gene TRBJ2-1; D is perhaps TRBD1 or TRBD2 (5 bases each). The CDR3 runs to 15 residues. The germline V gene encodes CDR1 MNHEY and CDR2 SVGAGI. V was shortened by 3 bases and J by 7 bases, with 16 bases between the two germline ends. The CDR3: CASSYFLAPGNEQFF. The CDR3 DNA reads TGTGCCAGCAGTTATTTTCTAGCCCCAGGGAATGAGCAGTTCTTC.

The J gene is TRBJ1-4, the V gene TRBV18; D not certain. V shed 6 bases and J shed 3 bases, with 11 bases lying between them. Per the germline V gene, CDR1 is KGHSH and CDR2 is LQKENI. The CDR3 extends over 14 amino acids. In DNA form, the CDR3 reads TGTGCCAGCTCGCCCGTGAGAGCTAATGAAAAACTGTTTTTT. It is translated as CASSPVRANEKLFF.

The V and J genes are TRBV9 and TRBJ2-1; no definite D call. Germline loops: CDR1 SGDLS, CDR2 YYNGEE. V was cut by 4 bases and J by 6 bases, with 11 bases left in between. This CDR3 comprises 13 residues. The CDR3 loop reads CASSHDLFNEQFF. CDR3 DNA: TGTGCCAGCAGCCACGACCTTTTCAATGAGCAGTTCTTC.

The chain links TRBV25-1 to TRBJ2-1; D may be TRBD2 (7 bases). V lost 5 bases and J 7 bases, leaving 24 bases between the germline ends. CDR3 size: 17 residues. The V gene's germline CDR1 is MGHDK and CDR2 SYGVNS. CDR3 sequence reads: CASSSPGLRGRVNEQFF. CDR3 bases: TGTGCCAGCAGTTCCCCAGGTTTGCGGGGGCGGGTAAATGAGCAGTTCTTC.

This chain uses TRBV12-1 with TRBJ1-1; the D call in the table, TRBD1, was not verified against the DNA. TRBV12-1 is a pseudogene locus. The CDR3 totals 15 residues. Here the CDR3 reads CASSPQGSSGTEAFF. CDR3 nucleotides: TGTGCCAGCAGTCCTCAGGGTTCGAGTGGGACTGAAGCTTTCTTT.

This chain uses TRBV9 with TRBJ2-7; D gene unclear. CDR3 length equals 13 residues. CDR1 is SGDLS, CDR2 YYNGEE, per germline. V was trimmed by 0 bases and J by 6 bases, leaving 10 bases between them. The CDR3 DNA reads as TGTGCCAGCAGCGTAGAGGCTTATTCCGAGCAGTACTTC. It yields the protein CASSVEAYSEQYF.

This chain links TRBV6-5 with TRBJ1-1; D remains unclear. Germline V CDR1 and CDR2: MNHEY, SVGAGI. There are 13 residues in the CDR3. Trimming shortened V by 6 bases and J by 2 bases, and 10 bases separated the two germline ends. In nucleotides, the CDR3 is TGTGCCAGCAGCCTCACAGAAAACACTGAAGCTTTCTTT. Translated, it gives CASSLTENTEAFF.

V usage is TRBV29-1 and J usage is TRBJ1-5; 7 bases are shared with TRBD1. This CDR3 is built from 14 residues. Trimming cost V 5 bases and J 0 bases; bases outside gene matches: 4. The germline V gene encodes CDR1 SQVTM and CDR2 ANQGSEA. For the CDR3, the DNA is TGCAGCGTTATTGACAGGGATAGCAATCAGCCCCAGCATTTT. This encodes CSVIDRDSNQPQHF.

J is TRBJ1-2 and V is TRBV19; 9 nucleotides line up with TRBD1. Trimming removed 5 bases from V and 8 bases from J; junction bases left unmatched: 9. Looked up from germline, CDR1 is LNHDA and CDR2 is SQIVND (reference sequence). The CDR3 contains 14 residues. The CDR3 here is CASSPGTGISGYTF. The DNA for the CDR3 is TGTGCCAGTAGTCCAGGGACAGGGATTAGCGGCTACACCTTC. The full variable domain, completed using reference TRBV19 and TRBJ1-2, is DGGITQSPKYLFRKEGQNVTLSCEQNLNHDAMYWYRQDPGQGLRLIYYSQIVNDFQKGDIAEGYSVSREKKESFPLTVTSAQKNPTAFYLCASSPGTGISGYTFGSGTRLTVV.

The V gene is TRBV10-3, the J gene TRBJ2-7; TRBD1 matches at 7 bases. The CDR3 has 16 amino acids. Trimming removed 4 bases from V and 3 bases from J; junction bases left unmatched: 12. Germline CDR1 reads ENHRY; CDR2 reads SYGVKD. The CDR3 DNA reads TGTGCCATCAGTGCCGACACCGGGACAGCCCTCTACGAGCAGTACTTC. Residues: CAISADTGTALYEQYF.

This clone was observed a few times. The V and J genes are TRBV9 and TRBJ2-1; D perhaps matches TRBD2 (6 bases). Germline CDR1 SGDLS, CDR2 YYNGEE. The CDR3 sequence is 15 residues long. V lost 0 bases to trimming and J lost 2 bases, with 9 bases between them. CDR3 in DNA: TGTGCCAGCAGCGTAGCGGGAGTTGCCTACAATGAGCAGTTCTTC. It translates to CASSVAGVAYNEQFF.

The J gene is TRBJ2-2, the V gene TRBV7-8; TRBD2 matches 9 bases. From germline, CDR1 is SGHVS and CDR2 FQNEAQ. V lost 2 bases, J lost 1 base, and 11 bases stayed unmatched. The CDR3 covers 19 residues. This CDR3 is CASSLPLAGGPGNTGELFF. DNA of the CDR3: TGTGCCAGCAGCTTACCCCTGGCGGGAGGGCCGGGGAACACCGGGGAGCTGTTTTTT.

The genes are TRBV18 and TRBJ2-1; 11 positions match TRBD2. The V segment lost 5 bases and the J segment 8 bases; nucleotides outside the gene matches: 11. There are 16 residues in the CDR3. Germline CDR1 and CDR2: KGHSH and LQKENI. Here the CDR3 reads CASSVNSGGATHEQFF. CDR3 nucleotide sequence: TGTGCCAGCTCAGTGAATAGCGGGGGGGCCACGCATGAGCAGTTCTTC.

The V call is TRBV27, the J call TRBJ2-7; 8 bases are shared with TRBD2. CDR1 and CDR2 (germline): MNHEY, SMNVEV (reference sequence). The CDR3 extends over 14 amino acids. After removal of 8 bases from V and 2 bases from J, the junction contained 8 bases not matched to a gene. The chain's CDR3 is CASLKAGAAYEQYF. The CDR3 nucleotides are TGTGCCAGCCTCAAAGCGGGGGCGGCCTACGAGCAGTACTTC.

CDR3 residues: CASSGGGTVSYEQYF. In DNA form, the CDR3 reads TGTGCCAGCAGTGGGGGGGGGACAGTCTCCTACGAGCAGTACTTC. V usage is TRBV28 and J usage is TRBJ2-7; D assignment may be TRBD1 or TRBD2 (7 bases each). The germline gives CDR1 MDHEN, CDR2 SYDVKM. The CDR3 is made up of 15 amino acids. V lost 5 bases to trimming and J lost 0 bases, with 14 bases between them.

The genes are TRBV4-1 and TRBJ2-7, with TRBD1 matching over 9 bases. V shed 1 base, J shed 2 bases, and the junction held 3 bases outside the gene matches. The CDR3 runs 15 residues. Germline loops: CDR1 MGHRA, CDR2 YSYEKL. The CDR3 DNA reads as TGCGCCAGCAGCCAAGGGGGACAGGGTACCTACGAGCAGTACTTC. Its protein is CASSQGGQGTYEQYF.

The chain couples TRBV4-1 to TRBJ2-3; tentative D call: TRBD1 (5 bases). V was pared by 0 bases and J by 0 bases, with 16 bases between. This CDR3 contains 18 residues. Germline lookup yields CDR1 MGHRA and CDR2 YSYEKL. Here the CDR3 DNA reads TGCGCCAGCAGCCAAGAAGTCACCAGGGCCACTAGCACAGATACGCAGTATTTT. Encoded protein: CASSQEVTRATSTDTQYF.

The rearrangement uses TRBV11-2 and TRBJ2-3, with D possibly TRBD2 on 5 matching bases. Germline assignment: CDR1 SGHAT and CDR2 FQNNGV. The germline V and J ends were trimmed by 0 bases and 4 bases, with 8 bases remaining between them. The CDR3 has 14 residues. The CDR3 protein is CASSLEEVADTQYF. The CDR3, as DNA: TGTGCCAGCAGCTTAGAGGAGGTTGCAGATACGCAGTATTTT.

This clone was seen once. This sequence joins TRBV27 and TRBJ1-2; D remains unclear. With 0 bases removed from V and 4 bases from J, the gap between germline ends came to 6 bases. The CDR3 sequence is 13 residues long. CDR1 is MNHEY and CDR2 is SMNVEV in the germline V gene (reference sequence). Here the CDR3 DNA reads TGTGCCAGCAGTTTATCGCCGCGCTATGGCTACACCTTC. It yields the protein CASSLSPRYGYTF.

The rearrangement links TRBV21-1 to TRBJ1-6. TRBV21-1 is shown as a pseudogene. The CDR3 runs to 12 residues. CDR3 in DNA: TGTGCCAGCAGCAGCTGGCGATCACCCCTCCACTTT. It codes for CASSSWRSPLHF.